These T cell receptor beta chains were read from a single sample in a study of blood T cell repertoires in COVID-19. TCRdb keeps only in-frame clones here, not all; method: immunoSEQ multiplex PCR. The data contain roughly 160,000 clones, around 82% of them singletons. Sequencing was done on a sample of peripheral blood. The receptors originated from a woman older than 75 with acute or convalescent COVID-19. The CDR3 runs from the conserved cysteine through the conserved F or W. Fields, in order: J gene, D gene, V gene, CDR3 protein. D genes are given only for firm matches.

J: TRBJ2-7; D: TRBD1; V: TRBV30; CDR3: CAWGTGVEQYF
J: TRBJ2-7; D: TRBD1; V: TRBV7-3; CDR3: CASSLDRAYEQYF
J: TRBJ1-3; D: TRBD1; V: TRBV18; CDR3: CASSPPGTARNTIYF
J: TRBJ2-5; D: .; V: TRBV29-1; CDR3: CSVGLMGTPLRAVLGTQYF
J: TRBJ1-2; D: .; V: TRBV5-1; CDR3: CASSPRQDSNYGYTF
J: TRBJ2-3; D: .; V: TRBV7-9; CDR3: CASSFQGTITDTQYF
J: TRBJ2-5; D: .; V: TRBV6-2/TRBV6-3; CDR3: CASSYPSRQERKETQYF
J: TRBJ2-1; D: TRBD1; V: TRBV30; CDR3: CAWRRRDRERDEQFF
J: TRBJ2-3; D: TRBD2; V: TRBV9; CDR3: CASSTSGGTDTQYF
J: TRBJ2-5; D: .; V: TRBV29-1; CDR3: CSAGVRDTKGETQYF
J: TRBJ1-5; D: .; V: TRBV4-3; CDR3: CASSQGTRQPQHF
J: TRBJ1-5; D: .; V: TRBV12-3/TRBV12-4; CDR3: CASSLATTLPQHF
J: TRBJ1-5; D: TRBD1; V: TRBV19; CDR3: CASSLREGASNQPQHF
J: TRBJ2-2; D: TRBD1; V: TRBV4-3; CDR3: CASSYYFTGGNTGELFF
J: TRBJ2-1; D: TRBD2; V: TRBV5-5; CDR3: CASSLGSGGASSYNEQFF
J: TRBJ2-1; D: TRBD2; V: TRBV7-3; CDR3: CASSLGTSSYNEQFF
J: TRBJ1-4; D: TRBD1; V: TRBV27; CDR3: CASSRQGYNEKLFF
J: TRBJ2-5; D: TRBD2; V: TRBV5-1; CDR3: CASSSLAGGEETQYF
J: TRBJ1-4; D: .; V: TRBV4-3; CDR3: CASSQVPGVGEKLFF
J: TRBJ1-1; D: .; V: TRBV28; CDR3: CASRLGTVNTEAFF
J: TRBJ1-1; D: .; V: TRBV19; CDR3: CASSPTNWAMNTEAFF
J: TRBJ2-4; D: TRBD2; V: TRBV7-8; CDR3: CASSLERLAGVAKNIQYF
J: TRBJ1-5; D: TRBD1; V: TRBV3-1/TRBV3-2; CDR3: CASSQGRQGGQPQHF
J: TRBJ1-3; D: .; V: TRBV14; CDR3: CASSHTPVSGNTIYF
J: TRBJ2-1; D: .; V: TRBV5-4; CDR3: CASSLERGSYNEQFF
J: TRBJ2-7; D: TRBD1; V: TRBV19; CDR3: CASSTHPTGGYEQYF
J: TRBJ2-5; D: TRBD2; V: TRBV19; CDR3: CASSIRLAGVGETQYF
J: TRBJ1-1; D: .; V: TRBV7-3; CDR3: CASTKGGDTEAFF
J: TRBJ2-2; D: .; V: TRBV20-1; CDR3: CSASSGGNTGELFF
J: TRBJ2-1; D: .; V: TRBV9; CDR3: CASSVGIVGEQFF
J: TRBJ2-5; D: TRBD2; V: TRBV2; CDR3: CASSEIAGGPETQYF
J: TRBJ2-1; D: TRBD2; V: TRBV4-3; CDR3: CASSQASAASGRGEQFF
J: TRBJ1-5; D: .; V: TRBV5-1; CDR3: CASSLGGDNQPQHF
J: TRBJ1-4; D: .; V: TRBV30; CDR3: CAWAWGHEREKLFF
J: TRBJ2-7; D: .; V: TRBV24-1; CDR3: CATMQVGGPYEQYF
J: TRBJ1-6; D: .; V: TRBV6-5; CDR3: CASNGASQVSPLHF
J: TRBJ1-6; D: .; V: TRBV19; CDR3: CASSKGNGYSPLHF
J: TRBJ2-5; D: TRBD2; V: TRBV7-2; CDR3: CASSPQAGLGQETQYF
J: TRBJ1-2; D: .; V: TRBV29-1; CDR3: CSTGLSNYGYTF
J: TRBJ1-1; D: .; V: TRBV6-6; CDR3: CASSYVQDSGEAFF
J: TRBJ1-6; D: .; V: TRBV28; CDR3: CASSLLGENSPLHF
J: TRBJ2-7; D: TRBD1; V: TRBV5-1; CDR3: CASSLGTGDWDEQYF
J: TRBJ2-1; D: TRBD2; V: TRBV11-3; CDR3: CASSSGVERGGRDEQFF
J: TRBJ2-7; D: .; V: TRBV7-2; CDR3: CASSIPSSYEQYF
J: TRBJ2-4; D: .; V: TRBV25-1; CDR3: CASSAYRLAKNIQYF
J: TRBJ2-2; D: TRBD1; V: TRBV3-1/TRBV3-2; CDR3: CASSQDLRTGGHGELFF
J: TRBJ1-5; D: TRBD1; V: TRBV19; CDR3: CASSITGGGNQPQHF
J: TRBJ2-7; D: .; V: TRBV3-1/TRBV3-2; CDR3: CASSFSGTSVDEQYF
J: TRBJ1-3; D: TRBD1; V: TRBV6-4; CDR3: CASRSPRTGGIGNTIYF